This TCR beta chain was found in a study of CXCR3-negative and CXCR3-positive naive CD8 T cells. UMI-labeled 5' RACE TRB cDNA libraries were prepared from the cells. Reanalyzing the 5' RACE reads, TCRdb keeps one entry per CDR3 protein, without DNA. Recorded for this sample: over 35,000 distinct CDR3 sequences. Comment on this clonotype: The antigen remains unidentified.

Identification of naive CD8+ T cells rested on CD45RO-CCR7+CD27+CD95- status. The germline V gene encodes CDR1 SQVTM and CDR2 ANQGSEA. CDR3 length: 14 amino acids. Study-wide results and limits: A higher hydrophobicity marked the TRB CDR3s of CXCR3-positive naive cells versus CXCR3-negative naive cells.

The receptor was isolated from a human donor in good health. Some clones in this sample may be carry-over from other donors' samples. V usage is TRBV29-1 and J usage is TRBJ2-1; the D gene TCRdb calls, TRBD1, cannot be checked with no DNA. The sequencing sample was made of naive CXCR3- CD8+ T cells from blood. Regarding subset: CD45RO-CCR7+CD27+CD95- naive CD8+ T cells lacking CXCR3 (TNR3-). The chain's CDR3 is CSTGGASSYNEQFF.